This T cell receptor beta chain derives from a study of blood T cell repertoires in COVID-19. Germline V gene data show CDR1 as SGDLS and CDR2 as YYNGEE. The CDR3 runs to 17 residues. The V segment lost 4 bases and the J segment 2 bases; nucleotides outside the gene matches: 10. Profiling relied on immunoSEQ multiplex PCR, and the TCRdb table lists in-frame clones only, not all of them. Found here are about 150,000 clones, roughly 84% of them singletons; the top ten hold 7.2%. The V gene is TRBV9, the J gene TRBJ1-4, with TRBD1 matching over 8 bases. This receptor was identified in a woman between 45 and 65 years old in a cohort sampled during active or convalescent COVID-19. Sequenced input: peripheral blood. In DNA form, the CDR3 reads TGTGCCAGCAGCCCGAGGACAGGGACGGCCACTAATGAAAAACTGTTTTTT. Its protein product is CASSPRTGTATNEKLFF.